This T cell receptor beta chain derives from a study of chemoradiotherapy in HPV16-positive cancers. In the study overall: A couple of HPV16-positive patients' cells yielded candidate HPV-specific clones and common motifs.

Notes on the study in general: Candidate HPV-specific clones and E7-related TCR motifs grew in tumor during treatment. Better recurrence-free survival went with HPV-responsive T-cell expansion in HPV16-positive patients.

Samples were taken several times over chemoradiotherapy. Between the trimmed V and J ends, which lost 4 bases and 3 bases, there was a span of 13 bases. This CDR3 is built from 15 residues. The V gene's germline CDR1 is MGHDK and CDR2 SYGVNS. The protocol was immunoSEQ multiplex PCR, while the TCRdb copy is restricted to in-frame clones and leaves out a portion. The profile shows tens of thousands of clones, about 80% of them singletons. About this clone itself: The antigen is unknown.

This receptor was taken from a human donor with HPV-associated anogenital cancer. This sample comprised blood, obtained from a patient who underwent chemoradiotherapy. This chain connects TRBV25-1 to TRBJ1-5; possible D gene TRBD1, 5 bases. The chain's CDR3 is CASSGGGLPNQPQHF. The CDR3 region has the DNA TGTGCCAGCAGTGGGGGGGGACTCCCCAATCAGCCCCAGCATTTT.